This T cell receptor beta chain comes out of a study of cytotoxic CD8 clonotypes in ibrutinib-treated CLL. TCRdb keeps only in-frame clones here, not all; method: immunoSEQ multiplex PCR. The table lists over 25,000 clones, around three fifths of them singletons. V shed 9 bases and J 7 bases; nucleotides not matched to a gene: 12. The CDR3 has 14 residues. Germline V lookup: CDR1 MDHEN, CDR2 SYDVKM. Material: PBMCs, obtained before ibrutinib treatment. This chain joins TRBV28 and TRBJ1-2, with 9 bases lining up with TRBD1. The sequence came from a human donor with chronic lymphocytic leukemia. CDR3 in DNA: TGTGCCAGTACTGACAGGGGGGGGTTTTTTGGCTACACCTTC. It yields the protein CASTDRGGFFGYTF.